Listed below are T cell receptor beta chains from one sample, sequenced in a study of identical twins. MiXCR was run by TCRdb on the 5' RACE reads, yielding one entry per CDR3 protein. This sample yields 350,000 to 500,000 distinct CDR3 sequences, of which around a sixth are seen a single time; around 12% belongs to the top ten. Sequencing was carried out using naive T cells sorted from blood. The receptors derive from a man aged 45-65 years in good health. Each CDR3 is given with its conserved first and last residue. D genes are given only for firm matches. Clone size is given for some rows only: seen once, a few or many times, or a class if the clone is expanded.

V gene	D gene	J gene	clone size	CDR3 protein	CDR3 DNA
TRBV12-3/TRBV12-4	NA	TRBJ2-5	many	CASSLALTQETQYF	TGTGCCAGCAGTTTAGCTTTGACCCAAGAGACCCAGTACTTC
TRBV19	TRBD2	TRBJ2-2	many	CASSVGRRELFF	TGTGCCAGTAGTGTCGGGAGGAGGGAGCTGTTTTTT
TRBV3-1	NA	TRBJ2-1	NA	CASSQDLGVYNEQFF	TGTGCCAGCAGCCAAGACCTCGGGGTCTACAATGAGCAGTTCTTC
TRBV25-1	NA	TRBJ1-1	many	CASSAGTNTEAFF	TGTGCCAGCAGTGCCGGGACAAACACTGAAGCTTTCTTT
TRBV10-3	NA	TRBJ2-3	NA	CAIRTYTDTQYF	TGTGCCATCAGGACGTACACAGATACGCAGTATTTT
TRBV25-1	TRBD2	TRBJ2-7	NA	CASSEGLAGGLPYEQYF	TGTGCCAGCAGTGAAGGATTAGCGGGGGGGCTTCCCTACGAGCAGTACTTC
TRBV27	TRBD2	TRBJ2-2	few	CASSLRSGRNTGELFF	TGTGCCAGCAGTTTAAGGAGCGGGAGGAACACCGGGGAGCTGTTTTTT
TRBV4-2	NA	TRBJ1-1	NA	CASSPQTKQPNTEAFF	TGTGCCAGCAGCCCGCAAACGAAACAGCCGAACACTGAAGCTTTCTTT
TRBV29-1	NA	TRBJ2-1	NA	CSVETGSGSSYNEQFF	TGCAGCGTTGAAACGGGTAGCGGTAGCTCCTACAATGAGCAGTTCTTC
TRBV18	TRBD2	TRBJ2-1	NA	CASSLGLAKSYEQFF	TGTGCCAGCTCCCTAGGACTAGCGAAGAGCTATGAGCAGTTCTTC
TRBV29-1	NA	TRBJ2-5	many	CSGGGGETQYF	TGCAGCGGTGGGGGAGGAGAGACCCAGTACTTC
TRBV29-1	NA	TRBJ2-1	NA	CSVGRPQGFDEQFF	TGCAGCGTTGGCAGACCCCAAGGGTTCGATGAGCAGTTCTTC
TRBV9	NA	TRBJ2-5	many	CASSGHDWSLTQYF	TGTGCCAGCAGCGGACACGACTGGTCGTTAACCCAGTACTTC
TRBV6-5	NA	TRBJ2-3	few	CASSWSRRVVTDTQYF	TGTGCCAGCAGTTGGTCCAGGAGGGTAGTCACAGATACGCAGTATTTT
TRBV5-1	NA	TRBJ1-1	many	CASSSGVSGARTEAFF	TGCGCCAGCAGTTCAGGGGTGTCGGGGGCGCGAACTGAAGCTTTCTTT
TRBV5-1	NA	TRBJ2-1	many	CASSLGDSLYNEQFF	TGCGCCAGCAGCCTAGGGGACTCCCTGTACAATGAGCAGTTCTTC
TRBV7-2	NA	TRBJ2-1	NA	CASSLRGVDEQFF	TGTGCCAGCAGCTTACGGGGTGTCGATGAGCAGTTCTTC
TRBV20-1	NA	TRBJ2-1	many	CSARRNEQFF	TGCAGTGCTAGAAGAAATGAGCAGTTCTTC
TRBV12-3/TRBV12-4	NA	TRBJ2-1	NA	CASLRVGVGNEQFF	TGTGCCAGCCTGAGAGTAGGTGTGGGCAATGAGCAGTTCTTC
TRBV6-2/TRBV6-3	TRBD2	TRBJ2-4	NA	CASKKRDLAKNIQYF	TGTGCCAGCAAAAAGCGGGACCTTGCCAAAAACATTCAGTACTTC
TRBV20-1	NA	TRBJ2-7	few	CSAGARNFEQYF	TGCAGTGCTGGGGCTAGGAACTTCGAGCAGTACTTC
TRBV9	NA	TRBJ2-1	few	CASSAGGTVNEQFF	TGTGCCAGCAGCGCGGGAGGGACAGTCAATGAGCAGTTCTTC
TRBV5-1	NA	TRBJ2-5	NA	CASSLVGPWGGGETQYF	TGCGCCAGCAGCTTGGTCGGCCCTTGGGGTGGCGGAGAGACCCAGTACTTC
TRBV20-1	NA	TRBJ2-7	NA	CSASRGQGSSYEQYF	TGCAGTGCTAGTAGGGGACAAGGAAGCTCCTACGAGCAGTACTTC
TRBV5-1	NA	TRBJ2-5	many	CASSLAGKETQYF	TGCGCCAGCAGCTTGGCAGGGAAGGAGACCCAGTACTTC
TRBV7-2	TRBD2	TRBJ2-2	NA	CASSLALAGVTGELFF	TGTGCCAGCAGCTTGGCGCTAGCGGGAGTTACCGGGGAGCTGTTTTTT
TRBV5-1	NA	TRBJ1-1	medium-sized	CASSPLGESTEAFF	TGCGCCAGCAGCCCCCTGGGCGAGAGTACAGAAGCTTTCTTT
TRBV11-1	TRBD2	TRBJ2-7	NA	CASSPHPPAGGPLSGEQYF	TGTGCCAGCAGCCCCCACCCTCCGGCGGGAGGGCCCCTTTCGGGGGAGCAGTACTTC
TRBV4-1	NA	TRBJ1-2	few	CASSQDQSVPYGYTF	TGCGCCAGCAGCCAAGATCAATCCGTGCCCTATGGCTACACCTTC
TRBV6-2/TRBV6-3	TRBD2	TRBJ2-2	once	CASSSPRGRATGELFF	TGTGCCAGCAGTTCCCCCCGAGGGAGGGCAACCGGGGAGCTGTTTTTT
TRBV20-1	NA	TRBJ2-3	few	CSATDRDTDTDTQYF	TGCAGTGCTACTGACCGGGACACCGACACAGATACGCAGTATTTT
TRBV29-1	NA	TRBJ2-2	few	CSVEGPGPTNTGELFF	TGCAGCGTTGAAGGTCCGGGACCGACGAACACCGGGGAGCTGTTTTTT
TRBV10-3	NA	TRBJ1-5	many	CATHRDLGVQPQHF	TGTGCCACCCACCGGGACCTCGGGGTTCAGCCCCAGCATTTT
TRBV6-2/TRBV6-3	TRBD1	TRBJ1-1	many	CASRPGGRSEAFF	TGTGCCAGCAGGCCAGGGGGCAGGTCTGAAGCTTTCTTT
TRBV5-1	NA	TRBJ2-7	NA	CASSGQGGIYEQYF	TGCGCCAGCAGCGGTCAGGGTGGGATCTACGAGCAGTACTTC
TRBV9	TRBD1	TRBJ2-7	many	CASSELNRDSLDEQYF	TGTGCCAGCAGCGAACTCAACCGGGACAGCCTTGACGAGCAGTACTTC
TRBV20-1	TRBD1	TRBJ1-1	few	CSAKQPGTGRTEAFF	TGCAGTGCTAAACAGCCCGGGACAGGGCGAACTGAAGCTTTCTTT
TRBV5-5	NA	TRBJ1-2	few	CASSLESSQYGYTF	TGTGCCAGCAGCTTGGAGTCGTCCCAGTATGGCTACACCTTC
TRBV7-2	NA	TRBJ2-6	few	CASSQNRAGANVLTF	TGTGCCAGCAGCCAAAACAGGGCCGGGGCCAACGTCCTGACTTTC
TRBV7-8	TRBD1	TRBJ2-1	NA	CASSPSRTGVNNEQFF	TGTGCCAGCAGCCCCTCTCGGACAGGGGTTAACAATGAGCAGTTCTTC
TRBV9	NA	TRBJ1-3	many	CASSVDPLSGGNTIYF	TGTGCCAGCAGCGTCGACCCCTTAAGCGGCGGAAACACCATATATTTT
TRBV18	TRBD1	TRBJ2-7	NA	CASSPVRDSSYEQYF	TGTGCCAGCTCACCGGTTCGGGACAGCTCCTACGAGCAGTACTTC
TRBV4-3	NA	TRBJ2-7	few	CASSPSTRTEDVSYEQYF	TGCGCCAGCAGTCCAAGTACGAGGACAGAGGATGTTTCCTACGAGCAGTACTTC
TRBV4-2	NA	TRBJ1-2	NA	CASSQDRQSDYGYTF	TGTGCCAGCAGCCAAGACCGACAGAGTGACTATGGCTACACCTTC
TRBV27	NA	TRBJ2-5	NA	CASSPPGGVSETQYF	TGTGCCAGCAGTCCACCTGGAGGAGTGTCCGAGACCCAGTACTTC
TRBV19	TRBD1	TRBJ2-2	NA	CASSVGTGVPGELFF	TGTGCCAGTAGCGTCGGGACAGGGGTACCCGGGGAGCTGTTTTTT
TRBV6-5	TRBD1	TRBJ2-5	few	CASSSPPGQGGETQYF	TGTGCCAGCAGTTCCCCCCCGGGACAGGGGGGGGAGACCCAGTACTTC
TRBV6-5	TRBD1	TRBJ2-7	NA	CASSYLSDRGRDEQYF	TGTGCCAGCAGTTACTTATCGGACAGGGGGCGCGACGAGCAGTACTTC
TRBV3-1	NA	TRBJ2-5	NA	CASRGDYQETQYF	TGTGCCAGCAGGGGCGACTACCAAGAGACCCAGTACTTC
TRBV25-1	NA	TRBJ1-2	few	CASSEYAGGASYGYTF	TGTGCCAGCAGTGAATATGCGGGGGGCGCGAGCTATGGCTACACCTTC
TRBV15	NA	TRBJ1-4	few	CATSRQVGPGEKLFF	TGTGCCACCAGCCGTCAGGTGGGGCCGGGTGAAAAACTGTTTTTT
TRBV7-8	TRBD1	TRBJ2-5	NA	CASSLATGGVGGETQYF	TGTGCCAGCAGCTTAGCAACAGGGGGCGTCGGAGGAGAGACCCAGTACTTC
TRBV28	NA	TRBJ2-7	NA	CASSLTGRRYEQYF	TGTGCCAGCAGTTTAACAGGGCGACGCTACGAGCAGTACTTC
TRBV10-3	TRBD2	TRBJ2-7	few	CAISDPPTSGVYEQYF	TGTGCCATCAGTGATCCGCCGACTAGCGGGGTCTACGAGCAGTACTTC
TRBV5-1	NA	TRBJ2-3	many	CASSPRVSISTDTQYF	TGCGCCAGCAGCCCCCGGGTCTCGATCAGCACAGATACGCAGTATTTT